One and the same sample provided the 8 T cell receptor beta chains below, sequenced in a study of cytomegalovirus exposure and HLA in healthy donors. Both 60 Vbeta primers and 13 Jbeta primers went into the PCR. Generated by immunoSEQ multiplex PCR, the TCRdb table keeps only in-frame clones and is missing some. Of under 150,000 clones listed, more than 75% were seen once; the top ten hold roughly 5%. The sample was PBMCs. These receptors were taken from a woman aged 25 to 45 in good health and CMV-seronegative.

The chain employs TRBV25-1 and TRBJ1-1, with 7 positions matching TRBD1. The CDR3 runs 14 residues. Germline lookup yields CDR1 MGHDK and CDR2 SYGVNS. V lost 4 bases, J lost 1 base, and 3 bases stayed unmatched. The CDR3 protein is CASSGQGGNTEAFF. The CDR3 DNA follows: TGTGCCAGCAGTGGACAGGGAGGGAACACTGAAGCTTTCTTT.

This clone was counted between two and nine times. The chain recombines TRBV19 with TRBJ2-7, with TRBD1 matching 7 bases. Germline V gene lookup returns CDR1 LNHDA and CDR2 SQIVND (reference sequence). The CDR3 extends over 14 amino acids. Trimming took 5 bases from V and 3 from J; bases not matched to a gene: 7. Here the CDR3 reads CASSLTGNGYEQYF. Here the CDR3 DNA reads TGTGCCAGTAGTTTGACAGGGAATGGCTACGAGCAGTACTTC.

This clone is a singleton in its sample. The J gene is TRBJ2-3, the V gene TRBV7-6, with TRBD2 matching 10 bases. Germline V gene sequence: CDR1 SGHVS, CDR2 FNYEAQ. Germline trimming cut 5 bases from V and 5 bases from J; bases unmatched to any gene: 13. This CDR3 contains 17 residues. CDR3 amino acids: CASSPSRVLAGGDTQYF. CDR3 nucleotides: TGTGCCAGCAGCCCTTCGAGGGTGTTAGCGGGAGGAGATACGCAGTATTTT. Based on the CDR3 plus reference TRBV7-6 and TRBJ2-3, the full variable domain is GAGVSQSPRYKVTKRGQDVALRCDPISGHVSLYWYRQALGQGPEFLTYFNYEAQQDKSGLPNDRFSAERPEGSISTLTIQRTEQRDSAMYRCASSPSRVLAGGDTQYFGPGTRLTVL.

V is TRBV7-3 and J is TRBJ2-2, with a possible D match to TRBD1 (6 bases). V was pared by 5 bases and J by 1 base, with 8 bases between. Germline V gives CDR1 SGHTA, CDR2 FQGTGA. This CDR3 region has 14 residues. CDR3 nucleotides: TGTGCCAGCAGCCGAGGGGGGAACACCGGGGAGCTGTTTTTT. It translates to CASSRGGNTGELFF.

The J gene is TRBJ2-7, the V gene TRBV5-4; 8 bases are a match to TRBD1. In germline, CDR1 is SGHNT, CDR2 YYREEE (reference sequence). There are 12 residues in the CDR3. V lost 7 bases, J lost 4 bases, and 4 bases stayed unmatched. Here the CDR3 reads CASGTGSYEQYF. CDR3 DNA sequence: TGTGCCAGCGGGACAGGCTCATACGAGCAGTACTTC.

Concerning this clone: One end of the junction is discordant with germline, which a read error may explain. This chain uses TRBV7-6 with TRBJ2-5; tentatively, D is TRBD1 (5 bases). Germline-derived CDR1 and CDR2 are SGHVS and FNYEAQ. CDR3 size: 13 residues. The CDR3 region is CTSSLGPGETQYF. CDR3 sequence (DNA): TGTACCAGCAGCTTGGGGCCCGGGGAGACCCAGTACTTC.

In this sample, this clone turned up once. This chain connects TRBV4-1 to TRBJ1-6; TRBD1 matches at 9 bases. The germline V gene encodes CDR1 MGHRA and CDR2 YSYEKL. V gave up 0 bases and J gave up 8 bases; unmatched junction bases: 2. This CDR3 spans 15 amino acids. The CDR3 loop reads CASSQDDRGYSPLHF. The CDR3 DNA reads as TGCGCCAGCAGCCAAGACGACAGGGGGTATTCACCCCTCCACTTT.

The CDR3 DNA sequence: TGCGCCAGCAGCCAAGTATTCCAGGCTTTGACCAATTCACCCCTCCACTTT. This sequence encodes CASSQVFQALTNSPLHF. V gene TRBV4-1 combines with J gene TRBJ1-6; D unresolved. Looked up from germline, CDR1 is MGHRA and CDR2 is YSYEKL. Trimming pared 1 base from V and 7 bases from J, leaving 17 bases between. This CDR3 spans 17 amino acids.